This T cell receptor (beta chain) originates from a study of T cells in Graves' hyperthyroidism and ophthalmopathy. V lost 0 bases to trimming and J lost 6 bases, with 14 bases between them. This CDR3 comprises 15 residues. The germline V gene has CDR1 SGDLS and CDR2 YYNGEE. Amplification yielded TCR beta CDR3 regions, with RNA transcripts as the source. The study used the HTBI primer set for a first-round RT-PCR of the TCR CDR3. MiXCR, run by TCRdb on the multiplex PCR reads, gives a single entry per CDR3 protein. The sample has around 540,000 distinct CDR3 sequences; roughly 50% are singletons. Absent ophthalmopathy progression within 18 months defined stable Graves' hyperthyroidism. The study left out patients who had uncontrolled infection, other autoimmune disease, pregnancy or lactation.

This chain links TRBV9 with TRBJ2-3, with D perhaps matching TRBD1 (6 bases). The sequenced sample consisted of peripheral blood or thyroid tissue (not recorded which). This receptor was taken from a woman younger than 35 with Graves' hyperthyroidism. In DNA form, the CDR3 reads TGTGCCAGCAGCGTAGAAGGCAGGGGACGGGATACGCAGTATTTT. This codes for CASSVEGRGRDTQYF.